This T cell receptor (beta chain) comes out of a study of identical twins. Study-wide findings and caveats: A lower insertion count was a feature of abundant cord blood beta clonotypes, with no such feature in memory repertoires.

The germline V and J ends were trimmed by 5 bases and 5 bases, with 13 bases remaining between them. The germline V gene encodes CDR1 MDHEN and CDR2 SYDVKM. This CDR3 is 13 amino acids long. As to this clonotype: Its antigen is undetermined.

Template switching introduced a universal primer site, and the cDNA bore unique molecular identifiers. One entry per CDR3 protein results from TCRdb running MiXCR on the 5' RACE reads. Here the sample spans about 660,000 distinct CDR3 sequences, roughly 8% being singletons. This sample was shared with a second study, whose subject was yellow fever vaccine responses in identical twins. Per that study: Reportedly, twins showed a vaccine T cell response that looked partly convergent and partly personalized.

The origin of this receptor is a woman aged 18-30 years in good health. V usage is TRBV28 and J usage is TRBJ2-7; tentatively, D is TRBD2 (7 bases). Sequencing was done on a sample of PBMCs. The CDR3 DNA reads TGTGCCAGCAGTCTAGGGGGGGGCGACGAGCAGTACTTC. It codes for CASSLGGGDEQYF.